The entry below gives a single TCR beta chain sequence along with its context. J gave up 8 bases and V 5 bases, and 14 bases lay outside the gene matches. The CDR3 extends over 16 amino acids. Germline V gene lookup returns CDR1 MNHEY and CDR2 SMNVEV (reference sequence). This sample was included in a study of blood T cell repertoires in COVID-19. Overall study context: The samples span acute and convalescent COVID-19 from the United States, Italy and Spain. Sources were T cells, B-cell-depleted T cells, or PBMCs; the material itself was cDNA or gDNA.

Which cohort a participant joined came from the clinical history participants gave. Study processing details: Using reference gene primer amplification, nucleated cell counts were estimated. The method was immunoSEQ multiplex PCR; TCRdb's version includes in-frame clones alone and lacks a portion of them. V and J calls and clone size are copied from that table; D and trimming were computed from the DNA. The sample gives some 230,000 clones, over 75% of which show up once; 3% to 3.5% is in the top ten. The sequencing input was PBMCs or T cells enriched from blood (not recorded which). The source of this sequence is a woman under 30 in a cohort exposed to, infected with or recovered from COVID-19 (not recorded which). This chain joins TRBV27 and TRBJ2-1; the match to TRBD2 covers 8 bases. The CDR3 DNA is TGTGCCAGCAGTCGGCCCAGCGGGAGAGTAATGGATGAGCAGTTCTTC. This codes for CASSRPSGRVMDEQFF.